These 21 T cell receptor beta chains were all obtained from the same sample, sequenced in a study of kidney transplant recipient with SARS-CoV-2 infection. Using its own MiXCR run on the reads, TCRdb lists one record per CDR3 protein. The sample records 200,000 to 300,000 distinct CDR3 sequences, 29% being singletons. Sequences were derived from a blood sample, sampled at baseline and between days 110 and 120 from a kidney transplant recipient. All receptors come from a male patient aged 30 to 39 who had COVID-19 and was a kidney transplant recipient. Some T cells may be graft donor cells.

In its sample, this clonotype was seen many times. The V call is TRBV7-8, the J call TRBJ2-7, with 9 nucleotides matching TRBD2. The trim removed 3 bases at V and 3 bases at J, leaving 6 bases unmatched. Germline V gives CDR1 SGHVS, CDR2 FQNEAQ. The CDR3 loop spans 15 amino acids. In DNA, the CDR3 is TGTGCCAGCAGCTTGCGGGAGGGCCGAATCTACGAGCAGTACTTC. Amino acids: CASSLREGRIYEQYF.

With respect to this clonotype: One base away lies a much larger clone, so this may be a sequencing read error. The chain has TRBV12-3 or TRBV12-4 and TRBJ1-1, with a possible D match to TRBD1 (5 bases). This CDR3 is built from 16 residues. DNA of the CDR3: TGTACCAGCAGTTTAGATGCAGGGATTTTGAACACTGAAGCTTTCTTT. Its protein product is CTSSLDAGILNTEAFF.

The table lists this clonotype with a few counts. The genes are TRBV29-1 and TRBJ2-5, with TRBD2 matching over 9 bases. The length of the CDR3 is 15 residues. CDR1 and CDR2 (germline): SQVTM, ANQGSEA. The V segment lost 0 bases and the J segment 2 bases; nucleotides outside the gene matches: 4. CDR3 amino acids: CSVEDPSGRQETQYF. CDR3 sequence (DNA): TGCAGCGTTGAAGATCCGAGCGGGAGGCAAGAGACCCAGTACTTC.

This clonotype was counted a few times. A clone one base away is much larger, so this may be a read error. The V call is TRBV8-2, the J call TRBJ2-6; the table names TRBD2, a call not compared with the DNA. TRBV8-2 is termed a pseudogene. The CDR3 contains 17 residues. CDR3 protein: CGGYWRITQSRANVLTF. CDR3 DNA: TGTGGCGGATACTGGAGGATAACACAAAGTCGGGCCAACGTCCTGACTTTC.

This clonotype was seen at least ten times. This chain connects TRBV7-2 to TRBJ1-2; no clear D gene. Germline-derived CDR1 and CDR2 are SGHTA and FQGNSA. The CDR3 loop spans 17 amino acids. The V and J ends lost 5 bases and 4 bases respectively, with 23 bases between them. DNA for the CDR3: TGTGCCAGCAGCGGCTATATCAGAGACGGAAAGACCTATGGCTACACCTTC. Protein sequence: CASSGYIRDGKTYGYTF.

In its sample, this clonotype was seen once. A single base separates this from a much larger clone, so it may be a read error. The chain uses TRBV19 and TRBJ2-6; 7 positions agree with TRBD2. CDR1 is LNHDA and CDR2 is SQIVND in the germline V gene (reference sequence). This CDR3 spans 16 amino acids. CDR3 residues: CTSSIVRGAGANVLTF. The CDR3 coding sequence is TGTACCAGTAGTATAGTTCGGGGGGCTGGGGCCAACGTCCTGACTTTC.

This clonotype was seen repeatedly, ten times or more. The rearrangement uses TRBV30 and TRBJ2-7, with TRBD2 as a possible D gene (7 bases). The germline V and J ends were trimmed by 3 bases and 7 bases, with 16 bases remaining between them. This CDR3 is built from 13 residues. CDR1 and CDR2 (germline): GTSNPN, SVGIG (reference sequence). In DNA form, the CDR3 reads TGTGCCTGGAGCAAGGGGGGGGCCGTTGAGCAGTACTTC. As protein: CAWSKGGAVEQYF.

This clonotype was counted many times. The rearrangement uses TRBV6-9 and TRBJ1-2; no firm D call. Per germline, CDR1 MNHGY and CDR2 SVAAGI. The CDR3 sequence is 17 residues long. V gave up 4 bases and J gave up 4 bases, with 22 bases separating them. The CDR3 sequence: CASSSYVPYGKTYGYTF. CDR3 DNA: TGTGCCAGCAGTTCATACGTGCCTTACGGAAAGACCTATGGCTACACCTTC.

Many counts were recorded for this clonotype. The chain combines TRBV5-6 with TRBJ1-6; perhaps TRBD1 as D (5 bases). CDR1 and CDR2 (germline): SGHDT, YYEEEE. V gave up 0 bases and J gave up 2 bases, with 15 bases separating them. CDR3 length: 18 residues. The CDR3 nucleotides are TGTGCCAGCAGCTTGGCCCCCAAGGGGCAGACCTATAATTCACCCCTCCACTTT. Translated, it gives CASSLAPKGQTYNSPLHF.

This clonotype was seen at least ten times. J is TRBJ1-2 and V is TRBV19; D not resolved. V dropped 5 bases and J dropped 4 bases, with 23 bases sitting between them. The CDR3 spans 17 residues. Per germline, CDR1 LNHDA and CDR2 SQIVND (reference sequence). CDR3 sequence reads: CASSCHLTNRKTYGYTF. The CDR3 bases are TGTGCCAGTAGTTGTCACTTGACAAATCGAAAGACCTATGGCTACACCTTC.

This clonotype was recorded many times. The genes are TRBV20-1 and TRBJ2-7, with 8 bases aligning to TRBD2. This CDR3 has 15 amino acids. Germline CDR1 is DFQATT and CDR2 is SNEGSKA (reference sequence). Trimming took 0 bases from V and 7 from J; bases not matched to a gene: 11. In nucleotides, the CDR3 is TGCAGTGCTAGAGACCGACTAGCGAGCCTACGAGAGCAGTACTTC. It encodes CSARDRLASLREQYF.

The table lists this clonotype with a few counts. J is TRBJ2-3 and V is TRBV19, with TRBD1 matching over 8 bases. The germline gives CDR1 LNHDA, CDR2 SQIVND (reference sequence). The CDR3 totals 15 residues. The V segment lost 3 bases and the J segment 2 bases; nucleotides outside the gene matches: 4. The CDR3 DNA follows: TGTGCCAGTAGTATCCAGGGGGCAGACACAGATACGCAGTATTTT. Its protein product is CASSIQGADTDTQYF.

This clonotype has at least ten counts. The J gene is TRBJ2-6, the V gene TRBV6-4, with a possible D match to TRBD1 (6 bases). The CDR3 contains 16 residues. Germline assignment: CDR1 MRHNA and CDR2 SNTAGT. V was cut by 0 bases and J by 0 bases, with 6 bases left in between. CDR3 sequence (DNA): TGTGCCAGCAGTGACTCGGACAGCTCTGGGGCCAACGTCCTGACTTTC. This encodes CASSDSDSSGANVLTF.

About this clonotype itself: A read error may be the cause here, since a much bigger clone is one base away. The chain combines TRBV6-5 with TRBJ1-1, with D possibly TRBD1 on 6 matching bases. The CDR3 extends over 17 amino acids. The germline gives CDR1 MNHEY, CDR2 SVGAGI. V was trimmed by 5 bases and J by 2 bases, leaving 21 bases between them. The CDR3 protein is CASSVYGSPGVNTEAFF. As DNA, the CDR3 is TGTGCCAGCAGTGTCTACGGCAGCCCAGGGGTAAACACTGAAGCTTTCTTT.

This clonotype has a count of ten or more. The chain joins TRBV30 to TRBJ2-7; 7 nucleotides agree with TRBD1. From germline, CDR1 is GTSNPN and CDR2 SVGIG (reference sequence). The V gene end was trimmed by 5 bases and the J gene end by 1 base; junction bases not matched to a gene: 8. The CDR3 is 14 residues long. CDR3 DNA: TGTGCCTGGGTTAGACAGGGTAGTTCCTACGAGCAGTACTTC. This encodes CAWVRQGSSYEQYF.

This clonotype was observed many times. The V gene is TRBV12-3 or TRBV12-4, the J gene TRBJ1-2; D remains ambiguous. The CDR3 is 17 residues long. Trimming removed 5 bases at V and 4 bases at J, with 23 bases between. CDR3 in amino acids: CASSGSYSFRKTYGYTF. CDR3 coding DNA: TGTGCCAGCAGTGGGAGCTACAGCTTCCGAAAGACCTATGGCTACACCTTC.

This clonotype was counted ten times or more. The chain is built from TRBV24-1 and TRBJ2-5, with D possibly TRBD1 on 5 matching bases. From germline, CDR1 is KGHDR and CDR2 SFDVKD. Trimming left V 3 bases short and J 4 bases short, with 17 bases between. CDR3 length: 16 amino acids. The CDR3 region has the DNA TGTGCCACCAGTGATCCAGGGCGTGGGGTGGGAGAGACCCAGTACTTC. Its translation: CATSDPGRGVGETQYF.

Details on this clonotype: This likely comes from a read error, as the CDR3 has no conserved phenylalanine or tryptophan at its end. The chain recombines TRBV7-7 with TRBJ1-2; D not resolved. The CDR3 is 17 residues long. From germline, CDR1 is SSHAT and CDR2 FNYEAQ (reference sequence). Trimming removed 5 bases at V and 4 bases at J, with 23 bases between. The CDR3 DNA is TGTGCCAGCAGCAAGAAGTATAAGTGCCGAAAGACCTATGGCTACACCCTC. It specifies CASSKKYKCRKTYGYTL.

As regards this clonotype: A much larger clone is a single base away; this may be a read error. V gene TRBV27 combines with J gene TRBJ1-5; D is possibly TRBD1 (6 bases). CDR3 length: 13 amino acids. Germline CDR1 MNHEY, CDR2 SMNVEV (reference sequence). CDR3 region: CAGSSRGRQPQHF. The DNA for the CDR3 is TGTGCCGGCAGTTCCAGGGGTCGGCAGCCCCAGCATTTT.

This clonotype was counted between two and nine times. V is TRBV18 and J is TRBJ2-5; 9 nucleotides align to TRBD1. CDR1 and CDR2 (germline): KGHSH, LQKENI. The J segment lost 5 bases and the V segment lost 2 bases, leaving 9 bases of the junction unmatched. The CDR3 contains 16 residues. CDR3 sequence reads: CASSPDGTGNRETQYF. In nucleotides, the CDR3 is TGTGCCAGCTCACCAGATGGGACAGGGAATCGGGAGACCCAGTACTTC.

This clonotype occurred a few times. The V call is TRBV10-1, the J call TRBJ1-2, with D uncertain. Deletions cut 5 bases from V and 4 bases from J, with 23 bases between. The CDR3 length is 17 residues. Germline lookup yields CDR1 WNHNN and CDR2 SYGVQD (reference sequence). The CDR3 spells CASSNKRRSRKTYGYTF. The CDR3 DNA is TGCGCCAGCAGTAACAAACGAAGATCGCGAAAGACCTATGGCTACACCTTC.